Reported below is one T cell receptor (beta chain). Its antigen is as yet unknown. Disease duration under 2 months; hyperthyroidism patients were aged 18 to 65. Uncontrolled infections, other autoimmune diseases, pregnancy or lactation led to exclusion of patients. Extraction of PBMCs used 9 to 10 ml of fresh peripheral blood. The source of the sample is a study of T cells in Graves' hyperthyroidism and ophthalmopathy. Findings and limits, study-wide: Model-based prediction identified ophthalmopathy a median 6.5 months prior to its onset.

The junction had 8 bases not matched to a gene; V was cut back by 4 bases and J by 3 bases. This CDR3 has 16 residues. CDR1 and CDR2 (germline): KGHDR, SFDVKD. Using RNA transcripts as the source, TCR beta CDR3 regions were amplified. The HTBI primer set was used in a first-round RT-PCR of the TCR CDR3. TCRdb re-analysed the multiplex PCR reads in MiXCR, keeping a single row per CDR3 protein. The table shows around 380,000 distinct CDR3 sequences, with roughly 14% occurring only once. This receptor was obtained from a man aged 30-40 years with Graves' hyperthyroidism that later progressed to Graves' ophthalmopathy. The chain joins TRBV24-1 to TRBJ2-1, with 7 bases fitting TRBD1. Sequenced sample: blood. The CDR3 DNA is TGTGCCACCAGTGAACGTGGCAGGGGGTTCTACAATGAGCAGTTCTTC. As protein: CATSERGRGFYNEQFF.